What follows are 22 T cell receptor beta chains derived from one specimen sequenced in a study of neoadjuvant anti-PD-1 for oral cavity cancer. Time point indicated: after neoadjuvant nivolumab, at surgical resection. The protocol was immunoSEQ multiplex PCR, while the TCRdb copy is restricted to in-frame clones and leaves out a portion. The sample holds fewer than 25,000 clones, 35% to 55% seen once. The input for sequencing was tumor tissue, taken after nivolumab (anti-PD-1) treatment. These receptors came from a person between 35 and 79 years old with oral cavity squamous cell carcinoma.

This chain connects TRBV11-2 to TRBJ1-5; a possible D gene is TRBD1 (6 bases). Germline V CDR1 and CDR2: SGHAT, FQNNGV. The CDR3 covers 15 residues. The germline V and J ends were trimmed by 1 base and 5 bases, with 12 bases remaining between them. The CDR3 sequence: CASSLGGGGYQPQHF. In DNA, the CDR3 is TGTGCCAGCAGCTTAGGAGGGGGGGGGTATCAGCCCCAGCATTTT.

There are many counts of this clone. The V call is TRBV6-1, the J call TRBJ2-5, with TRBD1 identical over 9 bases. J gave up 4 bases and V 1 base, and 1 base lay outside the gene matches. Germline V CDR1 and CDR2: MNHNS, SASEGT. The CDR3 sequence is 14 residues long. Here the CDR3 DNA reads TGTGCCAGCAGTGAAGGGACAGGGGTAGAGACCCAGTACTTC. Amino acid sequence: CASSEGTGVETQYF.

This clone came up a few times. The CDR3 sequence is CASSYDTSGGITDTQYF. The CDR3 coding sequence is TGTGCCAGCAGTTACGATACTAGCGGGGGGATCACAGATACGCAGTATTTT. The V gene is TRBV14, the J gene TRBJ2-3; 12 bases map to TRBD2. Losses at the gene ends were 6 bases for V and 2 bases for J; bases not matched to a gene: 9. The V gene's germline CDR1 is SGHDN and CDR2 FVKESK. This CDR3 spans 17 amino acids. The whole variable domain, remainder taken from reference TRBV14 and TRBJ2-3, is EAGVTQFPSHSVIEKGQTVTLRCDPISGHDNLYWYRRVMGKEIKFLLHFVKESKQDESGMPNNRFLAERTGGTYSTLKVQPAELEDSGVYFCASSYDTSGGITDTQYFGPGTRLTVL.

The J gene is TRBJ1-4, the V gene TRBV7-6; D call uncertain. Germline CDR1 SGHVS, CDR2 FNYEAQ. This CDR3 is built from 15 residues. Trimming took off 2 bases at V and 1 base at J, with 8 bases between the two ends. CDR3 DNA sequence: TGTGCCAGCAGCTTACGAGGGAGAACTAATGAAAAACTGTTTTTT. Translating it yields CASSLRGRTNEKLFF.

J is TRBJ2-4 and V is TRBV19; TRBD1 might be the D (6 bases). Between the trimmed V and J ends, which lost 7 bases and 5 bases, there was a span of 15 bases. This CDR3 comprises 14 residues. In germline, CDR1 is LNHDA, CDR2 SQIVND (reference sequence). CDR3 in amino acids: CASNWGHRENIQYF. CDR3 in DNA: TGTGCCAGTAATTGGGGACACCGCGAAAACATTCAGTACTTC.

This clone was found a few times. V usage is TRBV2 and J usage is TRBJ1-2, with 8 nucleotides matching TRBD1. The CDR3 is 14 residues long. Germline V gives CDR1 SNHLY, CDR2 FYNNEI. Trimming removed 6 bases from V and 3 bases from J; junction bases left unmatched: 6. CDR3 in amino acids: CASRSPGQDYGYTF. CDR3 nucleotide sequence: TGTGCCAGCAGATCCCCGGGACAGGACTATGGCTACACCTTC. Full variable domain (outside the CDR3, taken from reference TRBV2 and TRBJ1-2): EPEVTQTPSHQVTQMGQEVILRCVPISNHLYFYWYRQILGQKVEFLVSFYNNEISEKSEIFDDQFSVERPDGSNFTLKIRSTKLEDSAMYFCASRSPGQDYGYTFGSGTRLTVV.

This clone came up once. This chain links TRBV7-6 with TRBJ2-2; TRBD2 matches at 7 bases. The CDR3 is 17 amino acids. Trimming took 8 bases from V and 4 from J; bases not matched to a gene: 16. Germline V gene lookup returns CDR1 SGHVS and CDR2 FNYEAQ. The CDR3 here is CASSLLPAGVRTGELFF. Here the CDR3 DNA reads TGTGCCAGCTCTCTACTTCCCGCGGGGGTCCGCACCGGGGAGCTGTTTTTT.

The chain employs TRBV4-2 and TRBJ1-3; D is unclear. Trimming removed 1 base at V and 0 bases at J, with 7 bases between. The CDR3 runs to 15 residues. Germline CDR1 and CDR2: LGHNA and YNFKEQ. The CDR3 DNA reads TGTGCCAGCAGCCAAGTCTCCACCTCTGGAAACACCATATATTTT. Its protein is CASSQVSTSGNTIYF.

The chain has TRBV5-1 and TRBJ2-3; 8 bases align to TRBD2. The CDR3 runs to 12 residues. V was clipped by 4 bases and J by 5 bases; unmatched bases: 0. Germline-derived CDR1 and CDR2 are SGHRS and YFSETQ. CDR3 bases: TGCGCCAGCAGCCTAGCGGGAGATACGCAGTATTTT. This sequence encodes CASSLAGDTQYF.

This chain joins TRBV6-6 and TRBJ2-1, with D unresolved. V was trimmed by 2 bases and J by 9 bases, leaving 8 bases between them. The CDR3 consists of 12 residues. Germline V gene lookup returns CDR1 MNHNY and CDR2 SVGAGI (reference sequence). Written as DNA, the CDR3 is TGTGCCAGCAGTTACCGAATCGGTGAGCAGTTCTTC. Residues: CASSYRIGEQFF.

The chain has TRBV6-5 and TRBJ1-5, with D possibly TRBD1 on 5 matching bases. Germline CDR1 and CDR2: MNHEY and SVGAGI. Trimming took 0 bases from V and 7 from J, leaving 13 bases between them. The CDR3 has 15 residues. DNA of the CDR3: TGTGCCAGCAGTTACTCGGGGTTGGGGGACCAGCCCCAGCATTTT. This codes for CASSYSGLGDQPQHF.

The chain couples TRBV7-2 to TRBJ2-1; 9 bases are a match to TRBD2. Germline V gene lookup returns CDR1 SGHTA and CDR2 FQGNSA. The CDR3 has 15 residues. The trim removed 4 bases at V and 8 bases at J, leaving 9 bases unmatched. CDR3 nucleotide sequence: TGTGCCAGCAGCTACGGTGGCGGGGGGGCCCATGAGCAGTTCTTC. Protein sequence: CASSYGGGGAHEQFF.

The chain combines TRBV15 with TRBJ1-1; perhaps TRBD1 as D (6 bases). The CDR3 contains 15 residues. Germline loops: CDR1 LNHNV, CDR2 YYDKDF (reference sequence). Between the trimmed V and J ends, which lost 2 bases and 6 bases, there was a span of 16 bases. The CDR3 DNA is TGTGCCACCAGCAGAATGGGGGCGCTTATCTCTGAAGCTTTCTTT. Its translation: CATSRMGALISEAFF.

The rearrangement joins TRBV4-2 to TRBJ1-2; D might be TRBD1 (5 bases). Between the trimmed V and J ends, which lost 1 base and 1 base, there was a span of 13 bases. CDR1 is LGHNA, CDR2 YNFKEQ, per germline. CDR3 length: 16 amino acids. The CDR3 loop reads CASSQVSGTDNYGYTF. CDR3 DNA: TGTGCCAGCAGCCAAGTGTCCGGGACGGATAACTATGGCTACACCTTC.

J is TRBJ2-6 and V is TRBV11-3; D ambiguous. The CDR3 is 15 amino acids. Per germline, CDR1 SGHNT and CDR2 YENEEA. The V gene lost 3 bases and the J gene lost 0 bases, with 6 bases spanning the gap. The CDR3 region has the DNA TGTGCCAGCAGCTTGGGCCACTCTGGGGCCAACGTCCTGACTTTC. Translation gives CASSLGHSGANVLTF.

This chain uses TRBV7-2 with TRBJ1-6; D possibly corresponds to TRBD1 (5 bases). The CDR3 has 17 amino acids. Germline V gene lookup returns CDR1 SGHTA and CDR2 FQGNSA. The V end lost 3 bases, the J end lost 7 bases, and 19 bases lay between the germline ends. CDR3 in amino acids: CASSLGFGGPKNSPLHF. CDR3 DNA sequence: TGTGCCAGCAGCTTGGGCTTTGGGGGACCCAAGAATTCACCCCTCCACTTT.

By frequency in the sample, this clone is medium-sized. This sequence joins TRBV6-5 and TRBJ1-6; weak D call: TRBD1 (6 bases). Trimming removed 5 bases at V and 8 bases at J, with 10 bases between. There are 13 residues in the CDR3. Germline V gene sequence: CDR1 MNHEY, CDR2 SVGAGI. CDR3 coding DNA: TGTGCCAGCAGTAACAGGGAGGATTCACCCCTCCACTTT. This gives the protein CASSNREDSPLHF.

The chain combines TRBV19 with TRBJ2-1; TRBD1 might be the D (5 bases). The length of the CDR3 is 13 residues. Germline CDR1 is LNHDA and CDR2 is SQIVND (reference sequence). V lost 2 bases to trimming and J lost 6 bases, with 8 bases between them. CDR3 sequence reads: CASSITTANEQFF. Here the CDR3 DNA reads TGTGCCAGTAGTATAACGACAGCCAATGAGCAGTTCTTC.

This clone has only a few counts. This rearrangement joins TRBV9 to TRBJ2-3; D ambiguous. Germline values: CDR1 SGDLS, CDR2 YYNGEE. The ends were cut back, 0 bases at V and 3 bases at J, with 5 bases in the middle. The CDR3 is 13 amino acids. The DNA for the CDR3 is TGTGCCAGCAGCGTAGGATCAACAGATACGCAGTATTTT. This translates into CASSVGSTDTQYF.

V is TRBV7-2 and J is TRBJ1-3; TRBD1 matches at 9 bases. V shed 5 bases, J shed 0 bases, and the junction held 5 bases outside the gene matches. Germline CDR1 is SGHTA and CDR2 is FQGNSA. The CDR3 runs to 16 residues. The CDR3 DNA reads TGTGCCAGCAGCCCGGGACAGGGCCTCTCTGGAAACACCATATATTTT. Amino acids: CASSPGQGLSGNTIYF.

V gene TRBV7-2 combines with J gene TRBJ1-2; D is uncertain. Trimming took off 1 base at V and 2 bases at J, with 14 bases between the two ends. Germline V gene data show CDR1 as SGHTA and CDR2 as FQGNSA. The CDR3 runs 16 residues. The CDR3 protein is CASSLVGIDGNYGYTF. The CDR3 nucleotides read TGTGCCAGCAGCTTAGTCGGTATAGACGGCAACTATGGCTACACCTTC.

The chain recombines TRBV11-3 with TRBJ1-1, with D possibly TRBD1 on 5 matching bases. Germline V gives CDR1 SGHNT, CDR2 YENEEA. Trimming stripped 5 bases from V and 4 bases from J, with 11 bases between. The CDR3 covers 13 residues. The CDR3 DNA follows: TGTGCCAGCAGCCCGGGACGGAGCACTGAAGCTTTCTTT. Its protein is CASSPGRSTEAFF.